Detailed here is one TCR beta chain. Its antigen remains unidentified. With constant-segment primers, 5'RACE yielded cDNA libraries of TCR alpha and TCR beta that carried sample barcodes and UMIs. TCRdb processed the 5' RACE reads anew with MiXCR; each CDR3 protein has one entry. The table lists over 300,000 distinct CDR3 sequences, more than 20% of them singletons. This sample was included in a study of T-cell memory formation after mild COVID-19. Looking at the study overall: TCR clusters were mostly donor specific. The study, taken as a whole, reports: Contracting clones localized mainly to CM and EM when CD4+ and mainly to EMRA when CD8+.

Germline-derived CDR1 and CDR2 are SQVTM and ANQGSEA. This CDR3 has 13 amino acids. V was clipped by 7 bases and J by 3 bases, with 12 bases between them. The sample was PBMCs or a T cell subset sorted from them (not recorded which). The receptor's source is a young man who had mild COVID-19 (a few samples of this study predate the infection). Cell type and time point are not known. The chain joins TRBV29-1 to TRBJ2-2; D may correspond to TRBD1 or TRBD2 (5 bases each). CDR3 in amino acids: CSASGTYTGELFF. The CDR3 DNA is TGCAGCGCGTCGGGGACCTACACCGGGGAGCTGTTTTTT.